The subject of this entry is one T cell receptor (beta chain). Its antigen is as yet unknown. The sample comes from a study of T-cell reconstitution after alpha-beta-depleted transplantation in children. Broader study findings: Surviving recipient T cells and thymic progenitors accounted for the high day-60 TCRbeta diversity observed in some patients. By one year post-transplant, T-cell counts and diversity largely arose from T cells that were newly produced. About two months after transplant, alpha-beta T cells reportedly came from several hundred expanded graft clones.

Unique molecular identifiers were incorporated during preparation of the TCRbeta library. Each CDR3 protein gets one entry after TCRdb re-called the PCR reads with MiXCR. Of around 190,000 distinct CDR3 sequences listed, 5.5% to 7% are singletons. The CDR3 sequence is 13 residues long. Germline lookup yields CDR1 KGHSH and CDR2 LQKENI. Trimming cost V 8 bases and J 6 bases; bases outside gene matches: 6. This TCR came from a boy younger than 10 with acute lymphoblastic leukemia, due to receive a stem cell transplant. V and J are TRBV18 and TRBJ2-3; 9 bases are shared with TRBD2. The specimen comprised PBMCs, sampled before TCRalphabeta/CD19-depleted stem cell transplant. CDR3 nucleotides: TGTGCCAGCCGTAGCGGGGGACAGGATACGCAGTATTTT. Its protein is CASRSGGQDTQYF.